Described below is a single T cell receptor (beta chain) sequence and its context. These data are taken from a study of blood T cell repertoires in COVID-19. About the research overall: There were acute and convalescent COVID-19 samples, and they came from the United States, Italy and Spain. The cDNA or gDNA used as material had been derived from T cells, B-cell-depleted T cells, or PBMCs.

Authors' analysis steps: Reference gene primer amplification gave nucleated cell count estimates. The method was immunoSEQ multiplex PCR; TCRdb's version includes in-frame clones alone and lacks a portion of them. V and J calls and clone size are given by that table; D and trimming were obtained from the DNA. The sample includes approximately 24,000 clones, roughly 94% seen only once; the top ten take more than 4%. This CDR3 has 18 residues. Unmatched junction bases numbered 12, after V lost 1 base and J lost 5 bases. Germline V gives CDR1 KGHSH, CDR2 LQKENI. The rearrangement uses TRBV18 and TRBJ2-1, with TRBD2 identical over 9 bases. The receptor's source is a woman aged 50 to 60 with active COVID-19. The specimen sequenced was peripheral blood. CDR3 DNA sequence: TGTGCCAGCTCACCACAGGTGGGATTAGCGGGAGATAACAATGAGCAGTTCTTC. Protein product: CASSPQVGLAGDNNEQFF.